Listed below are T cell receptor beta chains from one sample, sequenced in a study of blood T cells in healthy people across ages. TCRdb recomputed calls from the 5' RACE reads with MiXCR, one row per CDR3 protein. Of around 990,000 distinct CDR3 sequences listed, roughly two fifths were seen once; the top ten hold approximately 14%. Sequenced input: blood. The receptors come from a man between 18 and 29 years old in good health. CDR3s include the opening cysteine and the closing phenylalanine or tryptophan. The D gene is left open where the match is weak. Only some rows state a clone size, as once, few, many or a class for expanded clones.

D,J,size,V,DNA,CDR3
NA,TRBJ1-1,NA,TRBV24-1,TGTGCCACCGCCCCGGGGGCAGGGCAGCTGAACACTGAAGCTTTCTTT,CATAPGAGQLNTEAFF
TRBD1,TRBJ1-4,NA,TRBV5-1,TGCGCCAGCGGGCCGACAGGGGGGGAAAAACTGTTTTTT,CASGPTGGEKLFF
TRBD1,TRBJ1-4,NA,TRBV27,TGTGCCAGCAGCCCCGAGCAGGGGGGGGAAAAACTGTTTTTT,CASSPEQGGEKLFF
TRBD1,TRBJ2-7,NA,TRBV5-1,TGCGCCAGCAGCTTGGGGGGGACAGGGGTTTACGAGCAGTACTTC,CASSLGGTGVYEQYF
NA,TRBJ1-4,few,TRBV28,TGTGCCAGCAGTTCTACGTGGAGAAGGGAAAAACTGTTTTTT,CASSSTWRREKLFF
TRBD1,TRBJ1-1,NA,TRBV6-2/TRBV6-3,TGTGCCAGCAGTTCCGTCGACAGGGAGAACACTGAAGCTTTCTTT,CASSSVDRENTEAFF
TRBD2,TRBJ2-5,NA,TRBV3-1,TGTGCCAGCAGCCAAGATCTAGCGGGGATTCAAGAGACCCAGTACTTC,CASSQDLAGIQETQYF
NA,TRBJ2-5,NA,TRBV4-1,TGCGCCAGCAGCCAAGTGGGGCTTCAAGAGACCCAGTACTTC,CASSQVGLQETQYF
NA,TRBJ1-2,NA,TRBV5-5,TGTGCCAGCAGCTTGGTGAGATATGCAACTGGGTATGGCTACACCTTC,CASSLVRYATGYGYTF
TRBD1,TRBJ1-1,NA,TRBV27,TGTGCCAGCAGTTTATTGACAGGGTTTGAAGCTTTCTTT,CASSLLTGFEAFF
TRBD1,TRBJ2-3,few,TRBV10-3,TGTGCCAGCGCACCTCCGGGACAGGGACACCAAGATACGCAGTATTTT,CASAPPGQGHQDTQYF
TRBD1,TRBJ1-1,NA,TRBV12-3/TRBV12-4,TGTGCCAGCAGTTTAGAGACAGGGGCGGGAGCTGAAGCTTTCTTT,CASSLETGAGAEAFF
NA,TRBJ1-5,few,TRBV7-2,TGTGCCAGCAGCCCTGGTTCTACAAATCAGCCCCAGCATTTT,CASSPGSTNQPQHF
TRBD2,TRBJ2-5,NA,TRBV6-2/TRBV6-3,TGTGCCACCGCGGGACTAGCGGGGCTCCAAGAGACCCAGTACTTC,CATAGLAGLQETQYF
NA,TRBJ1-1,NA,TRBV11-1,TGTGCCAGCAGCGAACACACTGAAGCTTTCTTT,CASSEHTEAFF
NA,TRBJ1-2,few,TRBV27,TGTGCCAGCAGTTTATCGCTGGGAGTTAGTGGCTACACCTTC,CASSLSLGVSGYTF
NA,TRBJ1-2,few,TRBV10-3,TGTGCCATCAGTGAGCCGTCTAACTATGGCTACACCTTC,CAISEPSNYGYTF
NA,TRBJ1-5,NA,TRBV4-1,TGCGCCAGCAGCCAAGGAACCCCCCAGAGCAATCAGCCCCGGCATTTT,CASSQGTPQSNQPRHF
NA,TRBJ1-1,NA,TRBV5-1,TGCGCCAGCAGCGGCGACCACGGGGGAGGCACTGAAGCTTTCTTT,CASSGDHGGGTEAFF
NA,TRBJ2-1,NA,TRBV2,TGTGCCAGCATGATGAAAGAGTGGTACTACAATGAGCAGTTCTTC,CASMMKEWYYNEQFF
NA,TRBJ2-1,NA,TRBV7-9,TGTGCCAGCAGTCCGGGGGGCAGGGACGTTCGAAGCTCCTACAATGAGCAGTTCTTC,CASSPGGRDVRSSYNEQFF
TRBD1,TRBJ1-2,few,TRBV5-1,TGCGCCAGCCGAGGGACAGGGGCAGGGGACAGTGATTTCTATGGCTACACCTTC,CASRGTGAGDSDFYGYTF
NA,TRBJ1-1,NA,TRBV14,TGTGCCAGCAGCAGGGCCAGCACTGAAGCTTTCTTT,CASSRASTEAFF
NA,TRBJ1-1,NA,TRBV6-5,TGTGCCAGCAGTCTCGAAGGGGTCCGACCTGAAGCTTTCTTT,CASSLEGVRPEAFF
NA,TRBJ2-1,NA,TRBV2,TGTGCCAGCAGTTTCGGATGGGGCAATGAGCAGTTCTTC,CASSFGWGNEQFF
NA,TRBJ1-1,NA,TRBV28,TGTGCCAGCACGGAAGGGCAGCGGAACACTGAAGCTTTCTTT,CASTEGQRNTEAFF
NA,TRBJ2-5,NA,TRBV9,TGTGCCAGCAGCGGGGGACTGCTCTTGGAGACCCAGTACTTC,CASSGGLLLETQYF
TRBD1,TRBJ1-2,few,TRBV20-1,TGCAGTGCTCCAAGAGACAGGGGGAAGCACTATGGCTACACCTTC,CSAPRDRGKHYGYTF
NA,TRBJ1-3,NA,TRBV5-1,TGCGCCAGCAGCAAGGGGGACGGAGACTCTGGAAACACCATATATTTT,CASSKGDGDSGNTIYF
NA,TRBJ1-1,NA,TRBV5-1,TGCGCCAGCAGCCCCTTGAGGGGAGGTATGGGCACTGAAGCTTTCTTT,CASSPLRGGMGTEAFF
NA,TRBJ1-4,NA,TRBV29-1,TGCAGCGCCGGGGGGAGTGTTGGTGAAAAACTGTTTTTT,CSAGGSVGEKLFF
TRBD2,TRBJ2-3,NA,TRBV9,TGTGCCAGCAGCGCCAGGACTAGCGGGGGTGCAGATACGCAGTATTTT,CASSARTSGGADTQYF
TRBD1,TRBJ2-4,NA,TRBV6-5,TGTGCCAGCAGCTTGGACAGGGTCCTAGCCAAAAACATTCAGTACTTC,CASSLDRVLAKNIQYF
NA,TRBJ1-1,NA,TRBV28,TGTGCCAGCAGACTCGGAGGGGTGATGCGGGGAGCTTTCTTT,CASRLGGVMRGAFF
NA,TRBJ1-4,few,TRBV4-1,TGCGCCAGCAGCCATTCAACTACAGACCCCAATGAAAAACTGTTTTTT,CASSHSTTDPNEKLFF
NA,TRBJ1-2,NA,TRBV2,TGTGCCAGCAGCCGGACGGGGCGGGGCTACACCTTC,CASSRTGRGYTF
NA,TRBJ1-2,NA,TRBV20-1,TGCAGTGCCGACGACGCTGGGGATCGGGGTCTTTGGGTTGACACCTTC,CSADDAGDRGLWVDTF
NA,TRBJ1-2,few,TRBV7-2,TGTGCCAGCAGCTTAGACCTAGAAGCCTATGGCTACACCTTC,CASSLDLEAYGYTF
NA,TRBJ1-5,few,TRBV7-2,TGTGCCAGCAGCTTAGAGACAGACAATCAGCCCCAGCATTTT,CASSLETDNQPQHF
TRBD1,TRBJ1-1,NA,TRBV11-1,TGTGCCAGCAGCCGAGGGGACAGGGTGGTCACTGAAGCTTTCTTT,CASSRGDRVVTEAFF
NA,TRBJ1-2,NA,TRBV29-1,TGCAGCGTTGAAGATCAACAGGCCAGCACCTTC,CSVEDQQASTF
NA,TRBJ2-2,few,TRBV7-2,TGTGCCAGCAGCTTAGGGGGGTCGAACACCGGGGAGCTGTTTTTT,CASSLGGSNTGELFF